This TCR beta chain was sequenced during a study of blood T cell repertoires in COVID-19. Study in general: Researchers got acute and convalescent COVID-19 samples from the United States, Italy and Spain. Sources were T cells, B-cell-depleted T cells, or PBMCs; the material itself was cDNA or gDNA.

Looked up from germline, CDR1 is MDHEN and CDR2 is SYDVKM. There are 15 residues in the CDR3. J lost 0 bases, V lost 5 bases, and 6 bases had no gene match. In the original analysis: Reference gene primers were amplified, and this amplification served to estimate nucleated cell counts. The table came from immunoSEQ multiplex PCR; TCRdb's copy has only in-frame clones and leaves some out. That table supplies the V and J calls and clone size; D and trimming were determined from the DNA. The sample shows approximately 150,000 clones, approximately 88% of them seen only once. Sequenced: peripheral blood. The sequence derives from a woman between 55 and 75 years old who had recovered from COVID-19. The chain combines TRBV28 with TRBJ1-1, with 7 bases lining up with TRBD1. The CDR3 is CASSGRDSLNTEAFF. CDR3 DNA sequence: TGTGCCAGCAGTGGCCGGGACAGCTTGAACACTGAAGCTTTCTTT.